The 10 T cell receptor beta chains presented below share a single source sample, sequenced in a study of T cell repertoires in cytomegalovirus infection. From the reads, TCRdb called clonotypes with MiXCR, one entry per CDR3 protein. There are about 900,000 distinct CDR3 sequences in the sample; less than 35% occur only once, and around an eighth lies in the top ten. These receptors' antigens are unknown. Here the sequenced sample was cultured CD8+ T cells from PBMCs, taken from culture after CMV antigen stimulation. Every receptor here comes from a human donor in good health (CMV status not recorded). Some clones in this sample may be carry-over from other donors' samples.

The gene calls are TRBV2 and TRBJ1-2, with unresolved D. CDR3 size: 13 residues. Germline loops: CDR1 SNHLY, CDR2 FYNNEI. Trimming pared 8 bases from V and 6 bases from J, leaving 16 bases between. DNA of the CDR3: TGTGCCAGCCGCGGGCGGCACCGTCATGGCTACACCTTC. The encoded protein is CASRGRHRHGYTF.

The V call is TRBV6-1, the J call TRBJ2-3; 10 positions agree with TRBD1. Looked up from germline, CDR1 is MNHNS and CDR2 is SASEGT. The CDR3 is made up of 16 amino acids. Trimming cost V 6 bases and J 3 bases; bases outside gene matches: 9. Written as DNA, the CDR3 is TGTGCCAGCAGGACACGACAGGGGGCCTCTACAGATACGCAGTATTTT. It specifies CASRTRQGASTDTQYF.

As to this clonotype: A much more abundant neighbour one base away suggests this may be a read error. CDR3 nucleotides: TGTGCCAGCAGCTTACATGACAATGAGCAGTTCTTC. Translated: CASSLHDNEQFF. This chain uses TRBV9 with TRBJ2-1, with D unclear. The CDR3 runs to 12 residues. Deletions cut 4 bases from V and 5 bases from J, with 7 bases between. Per the germline V gene, CDR1 is SGDLS and CDR2 is YYNGEE.

The CDR3 loop reads CASSSTTGVGTEAFF. Here the CDR3 DNA reads TGTGCCAGCAGCTCTACGACAGGGGTTGGCACTGAAGCTTTCTTT. V is TRBV7-6 and J is TRBJ1-1; 8 bases are shared with TRBD1. The V segment lost 4 bases and the J segment 4 bases; nucleotides outside the gene matches: 8. Germline V gives CDR1 SGHVS, CDR2 FNYEAQ. The CDR3 extends over 15 amino acids. The full variable domain, rest sourced from reference TRBV7-6 and TRBJ1-1, is GAGVSQSPRYKVTKRGQDVALRCDPISGHVSLYWYRQALGQGPEFLTYFNYEAQQDKSGLPNDRFSAERPEGSISTLTIQRTEQRDSAMYRCASSSTTGVGTEAFFGQGTRLTVV.

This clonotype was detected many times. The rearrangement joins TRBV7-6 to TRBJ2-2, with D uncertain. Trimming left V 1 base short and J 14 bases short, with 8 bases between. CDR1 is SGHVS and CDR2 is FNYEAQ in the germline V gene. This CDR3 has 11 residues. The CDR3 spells CASSLGDSLFF. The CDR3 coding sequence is TGTGCCAGCAGCTTAGGCGATAGTCTGTTTTTT.

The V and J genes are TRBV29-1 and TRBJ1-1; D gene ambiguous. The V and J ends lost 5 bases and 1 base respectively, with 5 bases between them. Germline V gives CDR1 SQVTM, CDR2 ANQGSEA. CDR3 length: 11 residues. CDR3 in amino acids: CSVLENTEAFF. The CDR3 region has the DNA TGCAGCGTTCTGGAGAACACTGAAGCTTTCTTT.

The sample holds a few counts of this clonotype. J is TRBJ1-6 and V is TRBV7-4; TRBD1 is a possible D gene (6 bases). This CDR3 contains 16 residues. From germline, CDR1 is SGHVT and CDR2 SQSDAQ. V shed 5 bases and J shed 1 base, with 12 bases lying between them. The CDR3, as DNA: TGTGCCAGCAGCGAACAGGGCCGTTCCTATAATTCACCCCTCCACTTT. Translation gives CASSEQGRSYNSPLHF.

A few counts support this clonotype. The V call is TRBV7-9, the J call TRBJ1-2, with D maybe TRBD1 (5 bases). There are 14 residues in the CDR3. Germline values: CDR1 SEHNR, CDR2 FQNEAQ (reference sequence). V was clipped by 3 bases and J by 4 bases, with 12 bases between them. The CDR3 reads CASSFDSFGYGYTF. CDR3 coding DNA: TGTGCCAGCAGCTTCGACAGCTTCGGCTATGGCTACACCTTC.

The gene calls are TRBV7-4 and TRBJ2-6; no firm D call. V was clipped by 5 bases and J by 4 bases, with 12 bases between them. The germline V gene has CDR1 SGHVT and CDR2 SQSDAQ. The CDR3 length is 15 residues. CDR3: CASSQRSWGANVLTF. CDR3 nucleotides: TGTGCCAGCAGCCAAAGGAGCTGGGGGGCCAACGTCCTGACTTTC.

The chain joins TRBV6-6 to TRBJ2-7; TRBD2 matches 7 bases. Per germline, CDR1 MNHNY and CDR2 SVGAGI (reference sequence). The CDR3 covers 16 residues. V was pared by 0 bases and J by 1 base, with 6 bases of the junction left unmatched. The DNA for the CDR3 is TGTGCCAGCAGTTACTCGAAGGGGAGGGGATCCTACGAGCAGTACGTC. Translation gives CASSYSKGRGSYEQYV.